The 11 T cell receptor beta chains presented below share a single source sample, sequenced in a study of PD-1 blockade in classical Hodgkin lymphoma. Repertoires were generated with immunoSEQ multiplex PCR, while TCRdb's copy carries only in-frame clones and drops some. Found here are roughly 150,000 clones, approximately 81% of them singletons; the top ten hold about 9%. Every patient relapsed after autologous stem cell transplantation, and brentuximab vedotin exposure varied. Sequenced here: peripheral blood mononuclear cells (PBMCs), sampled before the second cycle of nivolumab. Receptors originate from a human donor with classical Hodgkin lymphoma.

DNA of the CDR3: TGTGCCAGCAGCCAAGAAGGTCCCCTTTTCTACGAGCAGTACTTC. This gives the protein CASSQEGPLFYEQYF. This chain uses TRBV4-2 with TRBJ2-7; unclear D gene. The CDR3 totals 15 residues. Germline-derived CDR1 and CDR2 are LGHNA and YNFKEQ. Trimming cost V 0 bases and J 3 bases, with 12 bases left between them.

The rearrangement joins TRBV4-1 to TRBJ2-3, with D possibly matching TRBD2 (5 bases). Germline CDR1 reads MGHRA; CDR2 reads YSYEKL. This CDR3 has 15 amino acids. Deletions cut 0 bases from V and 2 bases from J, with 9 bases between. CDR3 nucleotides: TGCGCCAGCAGCCAAGAACTAGACCTCACAGATACGCAGTATTTT. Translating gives CASSQELDLTDTQYF.

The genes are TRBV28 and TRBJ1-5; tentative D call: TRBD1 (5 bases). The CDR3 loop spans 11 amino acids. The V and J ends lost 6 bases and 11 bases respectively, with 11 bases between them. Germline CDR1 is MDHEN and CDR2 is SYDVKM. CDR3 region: CASSRQWAQHF. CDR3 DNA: TGTGCCAGCAGCCGACAGTGGGCCCAGCATTTT.

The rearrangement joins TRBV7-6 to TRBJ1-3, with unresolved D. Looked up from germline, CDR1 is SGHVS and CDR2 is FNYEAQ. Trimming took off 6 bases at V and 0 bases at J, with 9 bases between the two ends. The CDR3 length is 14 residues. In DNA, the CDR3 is TGTGCCAGCAGTACCAGAAGCTCTGGAAACACCATATATTTT. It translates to CASSTRSSGNTIYF.

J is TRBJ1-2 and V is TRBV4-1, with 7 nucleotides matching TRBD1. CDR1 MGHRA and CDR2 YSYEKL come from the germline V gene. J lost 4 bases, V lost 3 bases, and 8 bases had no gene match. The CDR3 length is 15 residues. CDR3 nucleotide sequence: TGCGCCAGCAGCCAGGCAGGGACAGCTTTCTATGGCTACACCTTC. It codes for CASSQAGTAFYGYTF.

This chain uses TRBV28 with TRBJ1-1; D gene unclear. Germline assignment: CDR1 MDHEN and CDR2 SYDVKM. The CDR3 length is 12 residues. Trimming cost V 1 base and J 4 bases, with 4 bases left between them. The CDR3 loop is CASSLLGTEAFF. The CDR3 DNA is TGTGCCAGCAGTTTATTGGGCACTGAAGCTTTCTTT. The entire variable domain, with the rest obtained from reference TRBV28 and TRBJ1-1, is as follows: DVKVTQSSRYLVKRTGEKVFLECVQDMDHENMFWYRQDPGLGLRLIYFSYDVKMKEKGDIPEGYSVSREKKERFSLILESASTNQTSMYLCASSLLGTEAFFGQGTRLTVV.

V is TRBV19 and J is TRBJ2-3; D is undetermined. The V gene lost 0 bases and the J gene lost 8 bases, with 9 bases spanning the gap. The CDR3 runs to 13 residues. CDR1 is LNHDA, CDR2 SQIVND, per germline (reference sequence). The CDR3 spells CASSIDPPGTQYF. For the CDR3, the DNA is TGTGCCAGTAGTATAGACCCTCCGGGTACGCAGTATTTT.

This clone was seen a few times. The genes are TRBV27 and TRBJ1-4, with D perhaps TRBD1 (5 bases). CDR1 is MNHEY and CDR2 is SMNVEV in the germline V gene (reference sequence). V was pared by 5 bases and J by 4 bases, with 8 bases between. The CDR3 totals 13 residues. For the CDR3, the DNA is TGTGCCAGCAGTCGACAGATTAATGAAAAACTGTTTTTT. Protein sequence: CASSRQINEKLFF.

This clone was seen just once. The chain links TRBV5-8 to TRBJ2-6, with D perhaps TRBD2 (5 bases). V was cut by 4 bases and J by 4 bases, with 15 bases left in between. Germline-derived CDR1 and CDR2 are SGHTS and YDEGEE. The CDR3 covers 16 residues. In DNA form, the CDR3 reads TGTGCCAGCAGCCGGGGTCGGGGTGGCGGGGCCAACGTCCTGACTTTC. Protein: CASSRGRGGGANVLTF.

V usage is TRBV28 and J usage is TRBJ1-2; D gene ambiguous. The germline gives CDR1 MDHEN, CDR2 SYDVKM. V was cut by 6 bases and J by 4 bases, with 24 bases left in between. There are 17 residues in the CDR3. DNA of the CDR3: TGTGCCAGCAGACCCCTTAGGTGGTGGGCCAGAGGCTATGGCTACACCTTC. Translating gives CASRPLRWWARGYGYTF.

The CDR3 is CASSPEIISNYGYTF. CDR3 bases: TGTGCCAGCTCACCCGAGATAATCTCTAACTATGGCTACACCTTC. The chain employs TRBV18 and TRBJ1-2, with D unclear. This CDR3 has 15 residues. CDR1 and CDR2 from the germline V gene are KGHSH and LQKENI. V was pared by 3 bases and J by 0 bases, with 11 bases between.